These 3 T cell receptor beta chains originate from one sample sequenced in a study of blood T cell repertoires in COVID-19. Using immunoSEQ multiplex PCR, the repertoire was profiled, and TCRdb retains in-frame clones only, with some absent. The repertoire includes approximately 360,000 clones, around 87% of them detected once, and approximately 6.2% sits in the top ten. The source material was peripheral blood. All receptors derive from a man younger than 35 with active or convalescent COVID-19.

The gene calls are TRBV5-1 and TRBJ2-7; TRBD2 is a possible D gene (7 bases). Deletions cut 1 base from V and 4 bases from J, with 18 bases between. Germline V lookup: CDR1 SGHRS, CDR2 YFSETQ. The length of the CDR3 is 16 residues. The CDR3 coding sequence is TGCGCCAGCAGCTTGAAAGGGGGGGAAATGGGTTACGAGCAGTACTTC. It is translated as CASSLKGGEMGYEQYF.

The gene calls are TRBV28 and TRBJ1-1; a possible D gene is TRBD1 (5 bases). Looked up from germline, CDR1 is MDHEN and CDR2 is SYDVKM. With 5 bases removed from V and 0 bases from J, the gap between germline ends came to 16 bases. This CDR3 has 16 residues. The CDR3 DNA reads as TGTGCCAGCAGTCACCATGCGGGGGGTTTGAACACTGAAGCTTTCTTT. Its protein product is CASSHHAGGLNTEAFF. Complete variable domain (other parts from reference TRBV28 and TRBJ1-1): DVKVTQSSRYLVKRTGEKVFLECVQDMDHENMFWYRQDPGLGLRLIYFSYDVKMKEKGDIPEGYSVSREKKERFSLILESASTNQTSMYLCASSHHAGGLNTEAFFGQGTRLTVV.

In regard to this clone: The sample carries other DNA sequences with the same CDR3. CDR3 DNA: TGTGCCAGCAGCTTGGGGAGACGCAGCACAGATACGCAGTATTTT. As protein: CASSLGRRSTDTQYF. The V and J genes are TRBV5-6 and TRBJ2-3; no reliable D call. CDR1 is SGHDT and CDR2 is YYEEEE in the germline V gene. The CDR3 has 15 amino acids. V lost 0 bases to trimming and J lost 0 bases, with 8 bases between them.